Below, one T cell receptor (beta chain) is given with its context. Its specificity is unknown. The sample originates from a study of vaccination effects on CD4 cells after COVID-19. Study background: Participants completed two doses of the BNT162b2 or mRNA-1273 vaccine. Notes on the study in general: Clones from infection and from vaccination both contracted markedly late after vaccination.

Germline CDR1 is KGHDR and CDR2 is SFDVKD. This CDR3 comprises 13 residues. V gave up 8 bases and J gave up 1 base, with 10 bases separating them. In the ViraFEST assay, antigen-specific CD4+ clonotypes were identified by expansion after peptide-pool stimulation. Following 10 days of culture, CD4+ T cells were isolated. Each vaccine recipient was nucleocapsid antibody negative and had no prior SARS-CoV-2 infection. Cultures used roughly 2.2 million PBMC per well, 7.5 to 10 IU/ml IL-2 and about 10 ug/ml peptides. Cultures received IL-2 medium that replaced half the medium on days 3 and 7. Here immunoSEQ multiplex PCR was the method, and the copy in TCRdb shows in-frame clones only, minus some. The data contain about 20,000 clones, around three quarters of them seen just once; the ten biggest clones take up 7.5% to 9.5%.

The rearrangement joins TRBV24-1 to TRBJ1-1; D remains ambiguous. This material consisted of CD4+ T cells from PBMCs cultured with HCoV-NL63 spike peptides, taken before COVID-19 vaccination. This TCR was recovered from a human donor who received a COVID-19 vaccine. CDR3 DNA: TGTGCCACCATGGGTCCGACGAACACTGAAGCTTTCTTT. As protein: CATMGPTNTEAFF.